The 9 T cell receptor beta chains below all came from one sample that was sequenced in a study of blood T cells in healthy people across ages. The authors ran a second PCR of about 6 to 11 cycles using a sample-barcoded 5' primer and a J-beta primer mix. TCRdb re-called the 5' RACE reads with MiXCR, one entry per CDR3 protein. The sample has about 1.1 million distinct CDR3 sequences, roughly two fifths seen once. Sequencing used blood. These receptors originate from a man aged 18 to 35 in good health.

Only one count was recorded for this clonotype. The chain combines TRBV3-1 with TRBJ2-3; 9 positions match TRBD1. V lost 1 base and J lost 6; bases outside the gene matches: 8. The CDR3 covers 16 residues. Germline V gives CDR1 LGHDT, CDR2 YNNKEL (reference sequence). The CDR3 region is CASSQGTGEVYDTQYF. In nucleotides, the CDR3 is TGTGCCAGCAGCCAAGGGACAGGGGAGGTTTACGATACGCAGTATTTT.

The chain employs TRBV9 and TRBJ2-3, with 10 nucleotides matching TRBD1. Germline lookup yields CDR1 SGDLS and CDR2 YYNGEE. The trim removed 2 bases at V and 5 bases at J, leaving 14 bases unmatched. This CDR3 is 18 amino acids long. CDR3 loop: CASSVDSPGTGVLDTQYF. In DNA form, the CDR3 reads TGTGCCAGCAGCGTGGATTCTCCCGGGACAGGGGTGTTAGATACGCAGTATTTT. Variable domain in full (rest from reference TRBV9 and TRBJ2-3): DSGVTQTPKHLITATGQRVTLRCSPRSGDLSVYWYQQSLDQGLQFLIQYYNGEERAKGNILERFSAQQFPDLHSELNLSSLELGDSALYFCASSVDSPGTGVLDTQYFGPGTRLTVL.

The chain uses TRBV27 and TRBJ1-2; D gene uncertain. Germline CDR1 is MNHEY and CDR2 is SMNVEV (reference sequence). This CDR3 has 13 residues. V dropped 5 bases and J dropped 3 bases, with 10 bases sitting between them. CDR3 bases: TGTGCCAGCAGTCCCTCACGAGACTATGGCTACACCTTC. Its protein is CASSPSRDYGYTF.

CDR3 nucleotide sequence: TGTGCCAGCAGTGAAACGGGCGGACACACTGAAGCTTTCTTT. Translated, it gives CASSETGGHTEAFF. The rearrangement links TRBV25-1 to TRBJ1-1; D gene ambiguous. Germline values: CDR1 MGHDK, CDR2 SYGVNS. The CDR3 contains 14 residues. V was pared by 2 bases and J by 3 bases, with 10 bases between.

This clonotype was seen a few times. The CDR3 region is CASSWGGTEAFF. The DNA for the CDR3 is TGTGCCAGCAGTTGGGGGGGGACTGAAGCTTTCTTT. V is TRBV12-3 or TRBV12-4 and J is TRBJ1-1, with D possibly TRBD1 on 5 matching bases. The V end was cut by 4 bases, the J end by 5 bases, with 8 bases between. The CDR3 sequence is 12 residues long.

The V and J genes are TRBV3-1 and TRBJ2-3; the D gene is possibly TRBD1 (6 bases). CDR3 length: 14 residues. V gave up 1 base and J gave up 4 bases, with 9 bases separating them. In germline, CDR1 is LGHDT, CDR2 YNNKEL (reference sequence). The CDR3 bases are TGTGCCAGCAGCCAAGCCTACAGGGCAGATACGCAGTATTTT. It yields the protein CASSQAYRADTQYF.

The chain is built from TRBV14 and TRBJ1-5; D remains unclear. The CDR3 is 13 residues long. Germline values: CDR1 SGHDN, CDR2 FVKESK. Trimming shortened V by 4 bases and J by 6 bases, and 10 bases separated the two germline ends. The CDR3, as DNA: TGTGCCAGCAGCCTGAGCGACCTTCAGCCCCAGCATTTT. This codes for CASSLSDLQPQHF.

This clonotype was seen more than once but under ten times. The chain is built from TRBV6-4 and TRBJ2-3; 7 bases are shared with TRBD2. This CDR3 comprises 14 residues. J was trimmed by 2 bases and V by 9 bases; bases with no gene match: 8. The germline gives CDR1 MRHNA, CDR2 SNTAGT. Here the CDR3 reads CARRSGASTDTQYF. The CDR3 bases are TGTGCCAGGAGAAGCGGGGCCTCCACAGATACGCAGTATTTT.

The CDR3 nucleotides read TGCAGTGCTAGAGAAATGGGGACGACTTTTTTTGGTGAAGCTTTCTTT. Residues: CSAREMGTTFFGEAFF. The chain employs TRBV20-1 and TRBJ1-1; weak D call: TRBD1 (5 bases). This CDR3 contains 16 residues. The V end lost 0 bases, the J end lost 7 bases, and 21 bases lay between the germline ends. The germline V gene has CDR1 DFQATT and CDR2 SNEGSKA (reference sequence).